These T cell receptor beta chains were read from a single sample in a study of cytomegalovirus exposure and HLA in healthy donors. Libraries were prepared by immunoSEQ multiplex PCR; TCRdb keeps only in-frame clonotypes and omits some of them. The top ten clones hold 2% to 2.5% of a sample with around 200,000 clones, roughly four fifths of them seen once. The sample comprised PBMCs. All receptors come from a woman under 40 in good health and CMV-seropositive. CDR3s include the opening cysteine and the closing phenylalanine or tryptophan. The D gene is left open where the match is weak. For some rows the clone size is stated as once, few or many, or as a class when expanded; others skip it.

length	D	V	J	size	DNA	CDR3
15	.	TRBV6-6	TRBJ2-3	.	TGTGCCAGCAGTTACGGCCACCAGGGCACAGATACGCAGTATTTT	CASSYGHQGTDTQYF
14	.	TRBV28	TRBJ1-4	.	TGTGCCAGCAATTTGCAGGGGATCAGGTCTCGTCGGTTTTTT	CASNLQGIRSRRFF
14	.	TRBV6-5	TRBJ2-5	.	TGTGCCAGCAGTTACTCAGACTCGCCAGCGACCCAGTACTTC	CASSYSDSPATQYF
15	.	TRBV6-5	TRBJ2-1	.	TGTGCCAGCAGTTACCAGGGGAATCACTACAATGAGCAGCTCTTC	CASSYQGNHYNEQLF
17	.	TRBV4-3	TRBJ1-2	.	TGCGCCAGCAGCCAAGATTGGCAGGGTCCCGATTTTTGGGGCTACACCTTC	CASSQDWQGPDFWGYTF
13	.	TRBV2	TRBJ1-2	.	TGTGCCACCTCCGTAATCTCTAACTATGGCTACACCTTC	CATSVISNYGYTF
14	.	TRBV7-9	TRBJ1-5	once	TGTGCCAGCAGCTCAGGGCTGGGTAATCAGCCCCAGCATTTT	CASSSGLGNQPQHF
15	TRBD1	TRBV4-1	TRBJ1-2	.	TGCGCCAGCAGCCAAGGGGACAGGGCGTCCTATGGCTACACCTTC	CASSQGDRASYGYTF
16	TRBD2	TRBV15	TRBJ2-5	.	TGTGCCACCAGCCGACCAAGCGGGGTAATAGGGGAGACCCAGTACTTC	CATSRPSGVIGETQYF
14	TRBD1	TRBV2	TRBJ2-7	.	TGTGCCAGCAGTAAGGGACAGGGGCTCTACGAGCAGTACTTC	CASSKGQGLYEQYF
15	.	TRBV5-6	TRBJ1-2	few	TGTGCCAGCAGCTTTATAGGAGGCGCCGAAAGGGGCTACACCTTC	CASSFIGGAERGYTF
13	.	TRBV4-3	TRBJ1-1	.	TGCGCCACCCAGCGGACGGGAAACACTGAAGCTTTCTTT	CATQRTGNTEAFF
14	.	TRBV15	TRBJ1-4	.	TGTGCCACCAGCAGCCAGGAGGGCAGAGAAAAACTGTTTTTT	CATSSQEGREKLFF
12	.	TRBV7-9	TRBJ2-3	.	TGTGCCAGCAGCTTAGACTCCGATACGCAGTATTTT	CASSLDSDTQYF
16	TRBD1	TRBV27	TRBJ2-7	.	TGTGCCAGCAGCCTGCTAGGGACAGGGAATCGCTACGAGCAGTACTTC	CASSLLGTGNRYEQYF
15	TRBD1	TRBV13	TRBJ2-7	few	TGTGCCAGCAGCCTACAGGGACAGGGGGTCTACGAGCAGTACTTC	CASSLQGQGVYEQYF
14	.	TRBV2	TRBJ2-7	few	TGTGCCAGCAGTGAATATCCCGGGATCTACGAGCAGTACTTC	CASSEYPGIYEQYF
13	.	TRBV11-2	TRBJ2-7	.	TGTGCCAGCAGCCCCCGCCCCGGGTTCGCGCAGTACTTC	CASSPRPGFAQYF
15	TRBD2	TRBV6-5	TRBJ2-5	.	TGTGCCAGCAGTTACTCGGGAGGGTGGGAAGAGACCCAGTACTTC	CASSYSGGWEETQYF
15	.	TRBV25-1	TRBJ2-7	few	TGTGCCAGCAGGCCATCGGGACTGACGTCCAACGAGCAGTACTTC	CASRPSGLTSNEQYF
15	TRBD2	TRBV6-5	TRBJ2-7	few	TGTGCCAGCAGTTCCCGGACTAGCGGGAGGTACGAGCAGTACTTC	CASSSRTSGRYEQYF
14	TRBD2	TRBV7-2	TRBJ2-1	.	TGTGCCAGCAGCTTCACTAGCGGGGGGAGTGAGCAGTTCTTC	CASSFTSGGSEQFF
15	TRBD1	TRBV5-1	TRBJ2-5	.	TGCGCCAGCAGCTTGGAGGCAGGGGGCCAAGAGACCCAGTACTTC	CASSLEAGGQETQYF
15	TRBD1	TRBV7-9	TRBJ1-1	.	TGTGCCAGCAGCACACAGGACAGGGCGAACACTGAAGCTTTCTTT	CASSTQDRANTEAFF
15	TRBD1	TRBV4-3	TRBJ2-7	.	TGCGCCAGCAGCCAAGGGTTGGCAGGGGGCTACGAGCAGTACTTC	CASSQGLAGGYEQYF
15	TRBD2	TRBV27	TRBJ2-5	.	TGTGCCAGCAGTTTTAGCGGGAGGAAAGGGGAGACCCAGTACTTC	CASSFSGRKGETQYF
16	.	TRBV5-1	TRBJ1-6	.	TGCGCCAGCAGCTTGGACGACGGGGGTCGTAATTCACCCCTCCACTTT	CASSLDDGGRNSPLHF
14	.	TRBV5-6	TRBJ2-1	.	TGTGCCAGCAGCTTTGGGACACTTAACAATGAGCAGTTCTTC	CASSFGTLNNEQFF
13	.	TRBV7-9	TRBJ2-4	.	TGTGCCAGCAGCTTAGGAGGCAAAAACATTCAGTACTTC	CASSLGGKNIQYF
17	.	TRBV7-2	TRBJ2-1	.	TGTGCCAGCAGCCCCCTGGGGACACTGTCTTCCTACAATGAGCAGTTCTTC	CASSPLGTLSSYNEQFF
14	TRBD1	TRBV6-5	TRBJ1-1	.	TGTGCCAGCAGTTACGACAGGGACTTAGCGAAAGCTTTCTTT	CASSYDRDLAKAFF
15	TRBD1	TRBV4-3	TRBJ1-1	.	TGCGCCAGCAGCCAGACGGACAGGGCGGCCTACGAAGCTTTCTTT	CASSQTDRAAYEAFF
19	.	TRBV7-9	TRBJ2-2	.	TGTGCCAGCAGCGGTCTCGGTGGTAGATCCGTTTACGACACCGGGGAGCTGTTTTTT	CASSGLGGRSVYDTGELFF
12	TRBD1	TRBV23-1	TRBJ2-1	.	TGCGCCAGGCGGACAGGGCAACATGAGCAGTTCTTC	CARRTGQHEQFF
15	TRBD2	TRBV29-1	TRBJ2-1	.	TGCAGCGTCCGCACCTCGGGACTAGAAAACAATGAGCAGTTCTTC	CSVRTSGLENNEQFF
13	.	TRBV6-4	TRBJ2-3	.	TGTGCCAGCGCCCTGGAGGTGGGAGATACGCAGTATTTT	CASALEVGDTQYF
14	TRBD1	TRBV4-3	TRBJ1-1	.	TGCGCCAGCAGCCCAGTCAGGGGGCTCCCTGAAGCTTTCTTT	CASSPVRGLPEAFF
12	.	TRBV6-5	TRBJ1-1	.	TGTGCCAGCAGCCGCGCGAACACTGAAGCTTTCTTT	CASSRANTEAFF
14	TRBD2	TRBV18	TRBJ2-7	.	TGTGCCAGCTCACCCGGGAGGGCCGTATACGAGCAGTACTTC	CASSPGRAVYEQYF
14	TRBD2	TRBV2	TRBJ2-5	.	TGTGCCAGCAGTGAGGGGACTAGCGGGGAGACCCAGTACTTC	CASSEGTSGETQYF